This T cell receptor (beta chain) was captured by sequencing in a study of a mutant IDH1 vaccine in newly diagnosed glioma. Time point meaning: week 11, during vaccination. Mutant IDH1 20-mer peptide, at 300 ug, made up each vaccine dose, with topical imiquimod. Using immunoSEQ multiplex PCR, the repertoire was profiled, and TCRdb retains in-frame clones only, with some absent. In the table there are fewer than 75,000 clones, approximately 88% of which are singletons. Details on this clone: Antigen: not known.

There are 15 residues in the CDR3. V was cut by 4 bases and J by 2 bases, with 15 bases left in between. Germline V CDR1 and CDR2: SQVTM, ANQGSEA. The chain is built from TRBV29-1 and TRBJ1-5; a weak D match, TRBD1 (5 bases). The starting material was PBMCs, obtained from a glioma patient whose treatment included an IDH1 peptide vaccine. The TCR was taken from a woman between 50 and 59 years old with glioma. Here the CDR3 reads CSVAFQGGGNQPQHF. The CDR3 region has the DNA TGCAGCGTTGCCTTCCAGGGAGGAGGCAATCAGCCCCAGCATTTT.